This is a list of T cell receptor beta chains from one sample in a study of cytotoxic CD8 clonotypes in ibrutinib-treated CLL. Clones were sequenced by immunoSEQ multiplex PCR, and TCRdb holds only the in-frame ones, with some missing. The profile covers about 130,000 clones, with approximately 85% appearing a single time and around 2% taken by the ten largest. Sequencing was performed on PBMCs, taken after 24 months of ibrutinib treatment. The receptors were gathered from a human donor with chronic lymphocytic leukemia. Each CDR3 is given with its conserved first and last residue. Fields, in order: V gene, D gene, J gene, clone size, CDR3 DNA, CDR3 protein. A D gene is named only where the DNA matches it firmly. Rows give clone size only sometimes, using once, few, many, or a class for an expanded clone.

v_gene: TRBV15; d_gene: TRBD1; j_gene: TRBJ1-4; abundance: .; CDR3nt: TGTGCCACCAGCAGATGGACAGGGCCTACTAATGAAAAACTGTTTTTT; CDR3aa: CATSRWTGPTNEKLFF
v_gene: TRBV5-1; d_gene: .; j_gene: TRBJ2-2; abundance: .; CDR3nt: TGCGCCAGCAGCTGGGTTGGCGGGGAGCTGTTTTTT; CDR3aa: CASSWVGGELFF
v_gene: TRBV6-1; d_gene: TRBD1; j_gene: TRBJ1-2; abundance: .; CDR3nt: TGTGCCAGCAGTGAAACCCCGGCTCGGACAGGGGATGGCTACACCTTC; CDR3aa: CASSETPARTGDGYTF
v_gene: TRBV2; d_gene: .; j_gene: TRBJ1-2; abundance: .; CDR3nt: TGTGCCAGCAGTGAAGCCTATGGCTACACCTTC; CDR3aa: CASSEAYGYTF
v_gene: TRBV7-9; d_gene: TRBD2; j_gene: TRBJ2-3; abundance: .; CDR3nt: TGTGCCAGCAGCTTAGTCCTAGCGGGAGGCACAGATACGCAGTATTTT; CDR3aa: CASSLVLAGGTDTQYF
v_gene: TRBV4-2; d_gene: TRBD2; j_gene: TRBJ2-7; abundance: .; CDR3nt: TGTGCCAGCAGCCAAGAACCTAGCGGTCTTAGCTCCTACGAGCAGTACTTC; CDR3aa: CASSQEPSGLSSYEQYF
v_gene: TRBV29-1; d_gene: .; j_gene: TRBJ2-7; abundance: .; CDR3nt: TGCAGCGTTGAATGGGGCATCCTACTCGGCGAGCAGTACTTC; CDR3aa: CSVEWGILLGEQYF
v_gene: TRBV18; d_gene: TRBD1; j_gene: TRBJ1-2; abundance: .; CDR3nt: TGTGCCAGCTCACAACGGACAGGACGTAACTATGGCTACACCTTC; CDR3aa: CASSQRTGRNYGYTF
v_gene: TRBV19; d_gene: .; j_gene: TRBJ2-2; abundance: .; CDR3nt: TGTGCCAGTCAAAGGAGAGGGGAATATTACGCCGGGGAGCTGTTTTTT; CDR3aa: CASQRRGEYYAGELFF
v_gene: TRBV27; d_gene: .; j_gene: TRBJ2-5; abundance: .; CDR3nt: TGTGCCAGCAGTATATCGAGAACGGCAGGGGAGACCCAGTACTTC; CDR3aa: CASSISRTAGETQYF
v_gene: TRBV28; d_gene: TRBD2; j_gene: TRBJ2-2; abundance: .; CDR3nt: TGTGCCAGCATCCTCTCGGCAGCGGGAGTGGGCACCGGGGAGCTGTTTTTT; CDR3aa: CASILSAAGVGTGELFF
v_gene: TRBV2; d_gene: .; j_gene: TRBJ2-3; abundance: .; CDR3nt: TGTGCCAGCAGCAAAAGCACAGATACGCAGTATTTT; CDR3aa: CASSKSTDTQYF
v_gene: TRBV7-9; d_gene: .; j_gene: TRBJ2-7; abundance: .; CDR3nt: TGTGCCAGCAGCTTAAGGGTTAACGAGCAGTACTTC; CDR3aa: CASSLRVNEQYF
v_gene: TRBV2; d_gene: .; j_gene: TRBJ1-3; abundance: .; CDR3nt: TGTGCCAGCAGCCTTGACAGGTCCTCTGGAAACACCATATATTTT; CDR3aa: CASSLDRSSGNTIYF
v_gene: TRBV7-2; d_gene: .; j_gene: TRBJ2-1; abundance: .; CDR3nt: TGTGCCAGCAGCTTAGGCAACTACAATGAGCAGTTCTTC; CDR3aa: CASSLGNYNEQFF
v_gene: TRBV7-2; d_gene: TRBD1; j_gene: TRBJ2-5; abundance: .; CDR3nt: TGTGCCAGCAGCCCCGGACCCGGGACAGGGTACCAAGAGACCCAGTACTTC; CDR3aa: CASSPGPGTGYQETQYF
v_gene: TRBV15; d_gene: .; j_gene: TRBJ1-2; abundance: .; CDR3nt: TGTGCCACCAGCAGAGATAGGGCAGTCACCTATGGCTACACCTTC; CDR3aa: CATSRDRAVTYGYTF
v_gene: TRBV14; d_gene: .; j_gene: TRBJ1-3; abundance: .; CDR3nt: TGTGCCAGCAGCCCCCCCGAGGAGGGAGACACCATATATTTT; CDR3aa: CASSPPEEGDTIYF
v_gene: TRBV28; d_gene: .; j_gene: TRBJ1-2; abundance: .; CDR3nt: TGTGCCAGCAGCCTCCTCCGGGACCTTGGGGGCTACACCTTC; CDR3aa: CASSLLRDLGGYTF
v_gene: TRBV28; d_gene: .; j_gene: TRBJ2-7; abundance: once; CDR3nt: TGTGCCAGCATAGGACAGTCATCTTTCGAGCAGTACTTC; CDR3aa: CASIGQSSFEQYF
v_gene: TRBV7-3; d_gene: TRBD2; j_gene: TRBJ2-3; abundance: .; CDR3nt: TGTGCCAGCAGTCCGGGGGTCGCGGGAGGGCCCACAGATACGCAGTATTTT; CDR3aa: CASSPGVAGGPTDTQYF
v_gene: TRBV7-8; d_gene: TRBD1; j_gene: TRBJ1-5; abundance: .; CDR3nt: TGTGCCAGCAGCTTAAAAAGGACAGGGCGGGCTCAGCCCCAGCATTTT; CDR3aa: CASSLKRTGRAQPQHF
v_gene: TRBV15; d_gene: TRBD1; j_gene: TRBJ1-5; abundance: .; CDR3nt: TGTGCCACCAGCAGAGGGACAGGGGAGAATCAGCCCCAGCATTTT; CDR3aa: CATSRGTGENQPQHF
v_gene: TRBV25-1; d_gene: TRBD2; j_gene: TRBJ2-1; abundance: .; CDR3nt: TGTGCCAGCGTAATGACTAGCTCCAATAACCAGCAGTTCTTC; CDR3aa: CASVMTSSNNQQFF
v_gene: TRBV5-1; d_gene: .; j_gene: TRBJ2-5; abundance: .; CDR3nt: TGCGCCAGCAGCGGCAATTACGGAGAGACCCAGTACTTC; CDR3aa: CASSGNYGETQYF
v_gene: TRBV7-2; d_gene: .; j_gene: TRBJ2-7; abundance: .; CDR3nt: TGTGCCAGCAGCTTAGCGCGTAGTTTCTCCCACGAGCAGTACTTC; CDR3aa: CASSLARSFSHEQYF
v_gene: TRBV7-9; d_gene: .; j_gene: TRBJ1-4; abundance: .; CDR3nt: TGTGCCAGCAGCTTAGCCCAGGACGGGACGCTGTTTTTT; CDR3aa: CASSLAQDGTLFF
v_gene: TRBV7-8; d_gene: .; j_gene: TRBJ1-1; abundance: .; CDR3nt: TGTGCCAGCAGCTTTTCCGGGGCGCTGAACACTGAAGCTTTCTTT; CDR3aa: CASSFSGALNTEAFF
v_gene: TRBV15; d_gene: TRBD1; j_gene: TRBJ2-3; abundance: .; CDR3nt: TGTGCCACCAGCAGAGCCAGGGACAGCTCCACAGATACGCAGTATTTT; CDR3aa: CATSRARDSSTDTQYF
v_gene: TRBV5-8; d_gene: TRBD1; j_gene: TRBJ1-2; abundance: .; CDR3nt: TGTGCCAGCGACGAGACAGGGGACTATGGCCACACCTTC; CDR3aa: CASDETGDYGHTF
v_gene: TRBV7-9; d_gene: TRBD2; j_gene: TRBJ2-2; abundance: .; CDR3nt: TGTGCCAGCAGCAAACTAGCGGGACCCACCGGGGAGCTGTTTTTT; CDR3aa: CASSKLAGPTGELFF
v_gene: TRBV29-1; d_gene: .; j_gene: TRBJ1-2; abundance: .; CDR3nt: TGCAGCGTTATTGGGGTAGGGAGTGGCTACACCTTC; CDR3aa: CSVIGVGSGYTF